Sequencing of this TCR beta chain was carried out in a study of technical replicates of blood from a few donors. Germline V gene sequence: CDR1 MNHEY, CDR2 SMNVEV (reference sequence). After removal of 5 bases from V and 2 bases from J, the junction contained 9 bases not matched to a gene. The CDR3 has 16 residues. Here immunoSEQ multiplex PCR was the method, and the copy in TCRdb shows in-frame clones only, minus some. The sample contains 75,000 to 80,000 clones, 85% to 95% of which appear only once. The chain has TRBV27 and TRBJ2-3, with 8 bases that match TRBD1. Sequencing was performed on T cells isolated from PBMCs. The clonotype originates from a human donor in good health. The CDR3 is CASSPRDRPITDTQYF. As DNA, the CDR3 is TGTGCCAGCAGTCCTCGGGACAGGCCTATCACAGATACGCAGTATTTT.